The 24 T cell receptor beta chains below come from one sample, sequenced in a study of OX40 agonist ivuxolimab in advanced cancers. Generated by immunoSEQ multiplex PCR, the TCRdb table keeps only in-frame clones and is missing some. The table shows around 15,000 clones, with around nine tenths occurring only once. The sequencing here drew on CD4+ or CD8+ T cells sorted from blood, taken in a trial of the OX40 agonist ivuxolimab. Source of these receptors: an adult with an advanced solid tumor such as melanoma, head and neck, liver or kidney cancer.

The chain combines TRBV4-2 with TRBJ2-4; a weak D match, TRBD1 (6 bases). CDR1 is LGHNA and CDR2 is YNFKEQ in the germline V gene. The ends were cut back, 8 bases at V and 12 bases at J, with 38 bases in the middle. This CDR3 is built from 19 residues. This CDR3 is CASSFKMIRDKADIGAQYF. CDR3 coding DNA: TGTGCCAGCTCCTTTAAGATGATTCGGGACAAGGCCGACATAGGGGCTCAGTACTTC.

The chain recombines TRBV5-1 with TRBJ1-1, with unresolved D. CDR3 length: 14 amino acids. V lost 4 bases, J lost 0 bases, and 10 bases lay in between. Germline V gene lookup returns CDR1 SGHRS and CDR2 YFSETQ. The DNA for the CDR3 is TGCGCCAGCAGCCCTGACTGGGTGAACACTGAAGCTTTCTTT. Protein: CASSPDWVNTEAFF. Looking up the rest from reference TRBV5-1 and TRBJ1-1 gives the full variable domain: KAGVTQTPRYLIKTRGQQVTLSCSPISGHRSVSWYQQTPGQGLQFLFEYFSETQRNKGNFPGRFSGRQFSNSRSEMNVSTLELGDSALYLCASSPDWVNTEAFFGQGTRLTVV.

This chain links TRBV19 with TRBJ2-5; D possibly corresponds to TRBD1 (7 bases). Per the germline V gene, CDR1 is LNHDA and CDR2 is SQIVND (reference sequence). This CDR3 comprises 15 residues. The V gene lost 5 bases and the J gene lost 4 bases, with 17 bases spanning the gap. The CDR3 nucleotides are TGTGCCAGTAGTCAGGGGGGCCGACAGACAGAGACCCAGTACTTC. Encoded protein: CASSQGGRQTETQYF.

The chain carries TRBV19 and TRBJ1-5; TRBD1 is a possible D gene (6 bases). The CDR3 length is 15 residues. Per the germline V gene, CDR1 is LNHDA and CDR2 is SQIVND (reference sequence). Trimming took 6 bases from V and 1 from J, leaving 13 bases between them. The CDR3 DNA reads as TGTGCCAGTAGGCCAGGGGAAGCAAGCAATCAGCCCCAGCATTTT. Amino acid sequence: CASRPGEASNQPQHF.

The genes are TRBV5-1 and TRBJ2-7, with 14 bases lining up with TRBD2. The CDR3 has 19 amino acids. Germline loops: CDR1 SGHRS, CDR2 YFSETQ. J was trimmed by 2 bases and V by 0 bases; bases with no gene match: 10. As DNA, the CDR3 is TGCGCCAGCAGCTTGGAACGATTAGGGACTAGCGGGAGCCCCTACGAGCAGTACTTC. This codes for CASSLERLGTSGSPYEQYF.

The V gene is TRBV7-5, the J gene TRBJ2-4; the table assigns TRBD2, which was not confirmed against the DNA. TRBV7-5 is given as a pseudogene. The CDR3 loop spans 15 amino acids. The CDR3 region has the DNA TGTGCCAGAAACGGCCGGGGAGGAGGCAAAAACATTCAGTACTTC. Translating gives CARNGRGGGKNIQYF.

This clone came up a few times. The chain couples TRBV6-6 to TRBJ2-3; TRBD2 might be the D (5 bases). The V gene lost 2 bases and the J gene lost 3 bases, with 12 bases spanning the gap. Germline V CDR1 and CDR2: MNHNY, SVGAGI (reference sequence). The CDR3 extends over 15 amino acids. In nucleotides, the CDR3 is TGTGCCAGCAGTTACATGTCTAGCATGACAGATACGCAGTATTTT. It yields the protein CASSYMSSMTDTQYF.

Here the CDR3 DNA reads TGTGCCTGGAGCCCGGAGAGGCATTCTGGCTACACCTTC. Its protein product is CAWSPERHSGYTF. J is TRBJ1-2 and V is TRBV30; no clear D. Trimming cost V 3 bases and J 7 bases, with 15 bases left between them. The CDR3 spans 13 residues. Germline lookup yields CDR1 GTSNPN and CDR2 SVGIG (reference sequence).

The CDR3 loop reads CASSPGGVPYEQYF. In nucleotides, the CDR3 is TGTGCCAGCAGCCCGGGAGGGGTACCCTACGAGCAGTACTTC. The chain carries TRBV4-2 and TRBJ2-7; 8 nucleotides match TRBD2. CDR1 is LGHNA and CDR2 is YNFKEQ in the germline V gene. V dropped 4 bases and J dropped 2; count of bases not matched to a gene: 4. The CDR3 runs 14 residues.

The chain carries TRBV7-3 and TRBJ2-5; no definite D call. CDR1 SGHTA and CDR2 FQGTGA come from the germline V gene. This CDR3 spans 13 amino acids. The V and J ends lost 1 base and 4 bases respectively, with 7 bases between them. The CDR3 loop reads CASSLNPGETQYF. The CDR3, as DNA: TGTGCCAGCAGCTTAAACCCTGGAGAGACCCAGTACTTC.

This chain joins TRBV5-1 and TRBJ2-1; 9 bases fit TRBD2. CDR3 size: 15 residues. Germline CDR1 is SGHRS and CDR2 is YFSETQ. V shed 4 bases and J 7 bases; nucleotides not matched to a gene: 9. CDR3 in DNA: TGCGCCAGCAGCCCGGGGGGGACTAGCACGAATGAGCAGTTCTTC. Its translation is CASSPGGTSTNEQFF. Looking up the rest from reference TRBV5-1 and TRBJ2-1 gives the full variable domain: KAGVTQTPRYLIKTRGQQVTLSCSPISGHRSVSWYQQTPGQGLQFLFEYFSETQRNKGNFPGRFSGRQFSNSRSEMNVSTLELGDSALYLCASSPGGTSTNEQFFGPGTRLTVL.

This clone was seen just once. The V and J genes are TRBV6-1 and TRBJ2-7; TRBD2 aligns across 7 bases. The CDR3 extends over 12 amino acids. From germline, CDR1 is MNHNS and CDR2 SASEGT. Trimming at V came to 2 bases and at J to 7 bases, leaving 2 bases not matched to a gene. Here the CDR3 reads CASSEWGGEQYF. The CDR3 DNA sequence: TGTGCCAGCAGTGAATGGGGGGGTGAGCAGTACTTC.

The V call is TRBV7-3, the J call TRBJ1-2, with 8 bases matching TRBD1. Germline values: CDR1 SGHTA, CDR2 FQGTGA. This CDR3 contains 14 residues. V lost 4 bases and J lost 7; bases outside the gene matches: 8. CDR3 nucleotides: TGTGCCAGCAGCTCCCAGGGGGCAGAAGGTGGCTACACCTTC. Translating gives CASSSQGAEGGYTF.

The chain joins TRBV18 to TRBJ2-7; TRBD1 or TRBD2 may be the D gene (5 bases each). Germline CDR1 KGHSH, CDR2 LQKENI. Trimming left V 0 bases short and J 1 base short, with 13 bases between. The CDR3 covers 16 residues. This CDR3 is CASSPPVGTGSYEQYF. The CDR3 region has the DNA TGTGCCAGCTCACCACCGGTTGGGACCGGGTCCTACGAGCAGTACTTC.

The chain has TRBV15 and TRBJ2-2, with 8 bases matching TRBD1. The CDR3 runs 14 residues. The germline V gene has CDR1 LNHNV and CDR2 YYDKDF (reference sequence). The V and J ends lost 6 bases and 3 bases, in that order; junction bases with no gene match: 3. As DNA, the CDR3 is TGTGCCACCAGTTTACAGGGGGACACCGGGGAGCTGTTTTTT. It is translated as CATSLQGDTGELFF.

This clone was observed a few times. The chain carries TRBV11-3 and TRBJ1-1, with a tentative D call TRBD1 (6 bases). There are 14 residues in the CDR3. Germline CDR1 is SGHNT and CDR2 is YENEEA. The V end was cut by 0 bases, the J end by 8 bases, with 13 bases between. CDR3 in DNA: TGTGCCAGCAGCTTAGAAGGGGGGAGTACCGAAGCTTTCTTT. Translated: CASSLEGGSTEAFF.

The rearrangement uses TRBV27 and TRBJ1-5; D unresolved. V was trimmed by 0 bases and J by 0 bases, leaving 15 bases between them. The CDR3 runs 18 residues. Germline CDR1 MNHEY, CDR2 SMNVEV (reference sequence). The CDR3 is CASSLSAPWGSSNQPQHF. CDR3 nucleotides: TGTGCCAGCAGTTTATCGGCCCCATGGGGTAGTAGCAATCAGCCCCAGCATTTT.

The genes are TRBV28 and TRBJ2-1; TRBD1 aligns across 7 bases. V shed 6 bases, J shed 7 bases, and the junction held 9 bases outside the gene matches. The CDR3 extends over 14 amino acids. CDR1 is MDHEN, CDR2 SYDVKM, per germline. CDR3 sequence: CASSRTGLWNEQFF. The CDR3 nucleotides are TGTGCCAGCAGCCGGACAGGACTGTGGAATGAGCAGTTCTTC.

This clone has just a few counts. The chain employs TRBV19 and TRBJ1-1, with 7 bases aligning to TRBD1. CDR1 is LNHDA, CDR2 SQIVND, per germline (reference sequence). The CDR3 is 14 residues long. Trimming took 6 bases from V and 2 from J; bases not matched to a gene: 6. The CDR3: CASRGDRRNTEAFF. DNA for the CDR3: TGTGCCAGTAGGGGGGACAGACGCAACACTGAAGCTTTCTTT.

The V and J genes are TRBV27 and TRBJ2-1; 11 nucleotides align to TRBD2. Germline V CDR1 and CDR2: MNHEY, SMNVEV (reference sequence). V trimming: 2 bases; J trimming: 5 bases; junction bases outside the gene matches: 2. This CDR3 is 15 amino acids long. The CDR3 bases are TGTGCCAGCAGTTTACGTAGCGGGAGGGACAATGAGCAGTTCTTC. It encodes CASSLRSGRDNEQFF.

The chain combines TRBV30 with TRBJ1-1; maybe TRBD1 (6 bases). The V gene lost 1 base and the J gene lost 1 base, with 16 bases spanning the gap. CDR1 and CDR2 from the germline V gene are GTSNPN and SVGIG (reference sequence). The length of the CDR3 is 16 residues. This chain's CDR3 is CAWSGGIQGQNTEAFF. CDR3 DNA sequence: TGTGCCTGGAGTGGCGGTATACAGGGACAGAACACTGAAGCTTTCTTT.

Written as DNA, the CDR3 is TGTGCCAGCAGTTCACCCCAGGGGGCCCACTATGGCTACACCTTC. Protein sequence: CASSSPQGAHYGYTF. The chain joins TRBV28 to TRBJ1-2; the match to TRBD1 covers 8 bases. This CDR3 region has 15 residues. The V gene end was trimmed by 4 bases and the J gene end by 3 bases; junction bases not matched to a gene: 7. CDR1 is MDHEN, CDR2 SYDVKM, per germline.

A remark on this clone: This sample also contains other DNA sequences that code for the same CDR3. The CDR3 sequence is CASGGNTEAFF. For the CDR3, the DNA is TGTGCCAGCGGGGGGAACACTGAAGCTTTCTTT. The chain has TRBV28 and TRBJ1-1; D is possibly TRBD1 (5 bases). Germline V lookup: CDR1 MDHEN, CDR2 SYDVKM. Trimming pared 8 bases from V and 1 base from J, leaving 5 bases between. This CDR3 comprises 11 residues.

The chain joins TRBV5-1 to TRBJ2-7, with TRBD2 matching 13 bases. The CDR3 runs to 16 residues. CDR1 is SGHRS and CDR2 is YFSETQ in the germline V gene. Trimming at V came to 4 bases and at J to 1 base, leaving 5 bases not matched to a gene. As DNA, the CDR3 is TGCGCCAGCAGCCCGGGACTAGCGGGAATTTCCTACGAGCAGTACTTC. It encodes CASSPGLAGISYEQYF.